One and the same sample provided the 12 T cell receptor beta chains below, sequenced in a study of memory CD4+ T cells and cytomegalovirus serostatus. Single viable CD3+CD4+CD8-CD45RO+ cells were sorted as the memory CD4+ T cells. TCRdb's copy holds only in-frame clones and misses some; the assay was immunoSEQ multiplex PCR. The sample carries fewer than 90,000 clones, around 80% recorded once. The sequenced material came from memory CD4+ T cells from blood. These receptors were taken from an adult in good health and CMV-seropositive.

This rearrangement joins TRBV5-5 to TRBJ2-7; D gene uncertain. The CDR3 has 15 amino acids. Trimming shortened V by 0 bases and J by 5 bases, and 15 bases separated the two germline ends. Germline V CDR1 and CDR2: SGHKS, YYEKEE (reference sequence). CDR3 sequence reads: CASSLGPKSPHEQYF. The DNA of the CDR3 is TGTGCCAGCAGCTTGGGTCCCAAATCTCCTCACGAGCAGTACTTC.

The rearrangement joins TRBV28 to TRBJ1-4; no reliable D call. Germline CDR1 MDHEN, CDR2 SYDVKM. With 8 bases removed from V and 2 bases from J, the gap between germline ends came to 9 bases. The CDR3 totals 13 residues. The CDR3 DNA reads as TGTGCCAGCGGACCGAGGACTAATGAAAAACTGTTTTTT. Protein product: CASGPRTNEKLFF.

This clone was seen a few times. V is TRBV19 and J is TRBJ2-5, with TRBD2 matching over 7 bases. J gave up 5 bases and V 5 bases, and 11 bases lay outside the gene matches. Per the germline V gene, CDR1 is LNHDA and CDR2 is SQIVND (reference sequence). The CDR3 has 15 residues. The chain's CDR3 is CASSPRTSRGETQYF. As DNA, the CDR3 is TGTGCCAGTAGTCCACGGACTAGTCGGGGTGAGACCCAGTACTTC.

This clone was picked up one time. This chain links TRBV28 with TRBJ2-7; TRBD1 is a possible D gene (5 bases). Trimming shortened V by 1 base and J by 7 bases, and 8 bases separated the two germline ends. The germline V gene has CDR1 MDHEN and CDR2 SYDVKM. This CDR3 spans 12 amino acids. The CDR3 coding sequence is TGTGCCAGCAGTTTATCCAGGGATGAGCAGTACTTC. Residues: CASSLSRDEQYF.

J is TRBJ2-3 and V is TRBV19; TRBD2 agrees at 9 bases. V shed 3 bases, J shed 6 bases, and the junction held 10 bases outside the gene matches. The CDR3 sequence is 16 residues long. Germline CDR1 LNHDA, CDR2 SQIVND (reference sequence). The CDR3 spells CASSITGGGARDTQYF. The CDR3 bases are TGTGCCAGTAGTATCACCGGCGGGGGGGCCCGTGATACGCAGTATTTT.

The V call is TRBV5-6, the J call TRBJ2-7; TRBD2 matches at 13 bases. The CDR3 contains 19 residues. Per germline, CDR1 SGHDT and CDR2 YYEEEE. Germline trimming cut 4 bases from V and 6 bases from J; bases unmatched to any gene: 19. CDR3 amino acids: CASSPPPGLAGSGASEQYV. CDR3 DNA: TGTGCCAGCAGCCCTCCCCCGGGACTAGCGGGGTCCGGGGCCTCCGAGCAGTACGTC.

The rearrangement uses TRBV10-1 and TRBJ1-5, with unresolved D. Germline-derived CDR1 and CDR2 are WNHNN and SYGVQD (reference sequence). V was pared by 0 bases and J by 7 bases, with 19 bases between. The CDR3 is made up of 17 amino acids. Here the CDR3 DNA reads TGCGCCAGCAGTGAGTCTAGTGGTTTGGCAAATAAACAGCCCCAGCATTTT. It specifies CASSESSGLANKQPQHF.

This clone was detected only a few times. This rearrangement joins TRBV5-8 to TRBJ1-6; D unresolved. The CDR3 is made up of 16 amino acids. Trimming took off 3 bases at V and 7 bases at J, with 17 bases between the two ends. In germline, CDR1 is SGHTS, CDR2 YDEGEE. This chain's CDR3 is CASSYPPQSRNSPLHF. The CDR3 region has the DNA TGTGCCAGCAGCTACCCACCACAGTCCCGGAATTCACCCCTCCACTTT.

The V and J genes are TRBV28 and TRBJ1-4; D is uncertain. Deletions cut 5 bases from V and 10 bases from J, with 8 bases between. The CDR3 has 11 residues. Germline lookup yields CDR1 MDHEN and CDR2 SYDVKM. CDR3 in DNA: TGTGCCAGCAGTATTATAGGAAAACTGTTTTTT. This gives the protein CASSIIGKLFF.

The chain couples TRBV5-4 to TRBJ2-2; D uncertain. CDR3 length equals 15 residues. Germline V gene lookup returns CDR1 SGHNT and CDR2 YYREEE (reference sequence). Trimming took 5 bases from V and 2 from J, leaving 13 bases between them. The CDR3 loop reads CASRAWVQNTGELFF. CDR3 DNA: TGTGCCAGCAGGGCTTGGGTGCAAAACACCGGGGAGCTGTTTTTT.

The CDR3 DNA is TGTGCCAGCAGTCTACAACAGGGGACTAACTATGGCTACACCTTC. The encoded protein is CASSLQQGTNYGYTF. The chain is built from TRBV6-6 and TRBJ1-2; 7 nucleotides match TRBD1. The V and J ends lost 5 bases and 0 bases, in that order; junction bases with no gene match: 6. Germline CDR1 reads MNHNY; CDR2 reads SVGAGI (reference sequence). The length of the CDR3 is 15 residues.

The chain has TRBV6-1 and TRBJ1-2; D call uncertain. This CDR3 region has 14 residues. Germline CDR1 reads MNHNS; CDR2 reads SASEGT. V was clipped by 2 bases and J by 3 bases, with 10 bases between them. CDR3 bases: TGTGCCAGCAGTGAAAGCGGCAGACACTATGGCTACACCTTC. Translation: CASSESGRHYGYTF.